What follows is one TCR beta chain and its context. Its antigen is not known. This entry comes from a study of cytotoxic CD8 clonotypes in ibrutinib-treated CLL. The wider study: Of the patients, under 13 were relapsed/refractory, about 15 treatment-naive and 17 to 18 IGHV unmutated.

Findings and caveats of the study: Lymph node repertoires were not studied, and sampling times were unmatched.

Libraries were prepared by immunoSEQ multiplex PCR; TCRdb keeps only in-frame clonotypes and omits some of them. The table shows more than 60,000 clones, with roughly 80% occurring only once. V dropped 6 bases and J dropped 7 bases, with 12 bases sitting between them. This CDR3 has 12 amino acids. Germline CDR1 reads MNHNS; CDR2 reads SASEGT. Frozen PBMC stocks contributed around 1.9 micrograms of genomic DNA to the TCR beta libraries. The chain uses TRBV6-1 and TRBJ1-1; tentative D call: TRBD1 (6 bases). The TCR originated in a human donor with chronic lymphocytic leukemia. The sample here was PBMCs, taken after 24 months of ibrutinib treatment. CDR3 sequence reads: CASRLQGGEAFF. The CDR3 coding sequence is TGTGCCAGCAGGCTACAGGGAGGTGAAGCTTTCTTT.